Included here is one T cell receptor beta chain sequence, with context. Its antigen is not known. This specimen comes from a study of cytomegalovirus exposure and HLA in healthy donors. PCR involved 60 Vbeta and 13 Jbeta primers. Original processing notes: Later reanalysis found around 74 million unique TCR beta chains, roughly 10 million of them shared. Profiled with immunoSEQ multiplex PCR; TCRdb holds only in-frame clones, not every one. From that table come the V and J calls and clone size; the DNA was used to work out D and trimming. The sample gives about 200,000 clones, 81% of which show up once; approximately 3.6% is in the top ten. CDR1 is WSHSY and CDR2 is SAAADI in the germline V gene. The J segment lost 4 bases and the V segment lost 0 bases, leaving 10 bases of the junction unmatched. The CDR3 is 17 residues long. Study-wide findings and caveats: There were 150 to 200 TCR beta chains listed as cytomegalovirus-associated.

The V call is TRBV10-2, the J call TRBJ2-5; 8 bases fit TRBD2. The sequence was obtained from a man aged 35 to 55 in good health and CMV-seropositive. Sequencing used PBMCs. The CDR3 region has the DNA TGCGCCAGCAGTGAGTCGGGGGGCGGGGGGACCCGAGAGACCCAGTACTTC. Its protein is CASSESGGGGTRETQYF.